This TCR beta chain was retrieved from a study of shared clonotypes between healthy human individuals (TCRdb year 2020). Concerning the study at large: The cohort included a few men and a couple of women between 18 and 49 years of age. Per donor, three plates each were used for CD4 naive and CD4 memory, two for CD8 naive, and one for CD8 memory. To estimate repertoire size and how much clonotype sharing occurs between individuals, the study deeply sequenced the blood TCR repertoires of about 5 healthy adults. To increase sequencing depth and limit assay-specific biases, TCR repertoire library preparation and sequencing were carried out by different laboratories using diverse techniques. Between about 0.85 and 9.5 billion PBMCs per donor were obtained by leukapheresis.

Healthy HIV-negative adults with no recently reported acute infections or vaccinations were included as donors. All donors were Caucasian adults living in Nashville, Tennessee, USA. CD4+ T cells were enriched by magnetic negative selection; naive cells were then positively selected on CD45RA, and the negative fraction formed the memory subset. Blood was collected by leukapheresis, and PBMCs were isolated by Ficoll-Histopaque density gradient centrifugation and then cryopreserved in liquid nitrogen vapor phase. Analytical flow cytometry was used to check the purity and quantity of each magnetically sorted T cell population. Genomic DNA was isolated from every sorted fraction and measured by UV absorbance on a Nanodrop 2000c. Using the deep immunoSEQ assay, TCR CDR3 regions were amplified from genomic DNA by multiplex PCR. Extracted genomic DNA from each cell subset was distributed evenly across all wells of several immunoSEQ 96-well plates, and each plate was treated as a replicate. For sorted subsets, each replicate PCR was loaded with about 0.2 ug genomic DNA, equivalent to 25,000 to 35,000 T cell genomes. Purified libraries were measured with a Qubit 3.0 fluorometer, size-checked on a Bioanalyzer 2100, and measured again with the KAPA Library Quantification kit. Each immunoSEQ 96-well plate was sequenced on its own single-read 150-cycle Illumina NextSeq 550 flow cell. Per the authors' processing: Because only junctional sequences without quality scores were contained in the immunoSEQ output, filtering matching that applied to full-length reads could not be performed. To assign V/J genes and CDR3, sequences were annotated against IMGT germline references using PyIR, a Python wrapper for IgBLAST v1.9. Reads were removed for weak V/J assignments (E-value above 1e-6), missing CDR3, stop codons, out-of-frame junctions, or ambiguous translated residues. A V3J clonotype was defined by an identical inferred V gene, J gene, and CDR3 amino acid sequence. Percentage overlap between repertoires was computed as shared unique clonotypes divided by the size of the smaller repertoire. RTK rarefaction, the Chao1 estimator, and Recon v2.1 estimates of unobserved clonotypes were used to assess repertoire richness. For all TCRbeta clonotypes obtained by the gDNA method from a handful of donors, generation probabilities were computed with OLGA. TCRdb took over this immuneACCESS table, retaining in-frame rearrangements with V and J assigned. Such tables are incomplete; in checked studies, under half of the missing clones stem from an unresolved V gene, and the remainder is unexplained. V and J calls and clone size are given by that table; D and trimming were obtained from the DNA. The sample contains 1,500,000 or so clones, around 97% of them found a single time. Approximately 1% of the sample is taken by the ten largest.

General study outcomes and caveats: Only blood was sampled, and tissue TCR repertoires likely differ from those in blood. About 5% of naive CD4, roughly 3.5% of naive CD8, 2.3% of memory CD4, and over 0.35% of memory CD8 clonotypes were shared across a few donors. Compared with non-shared clonotypes, clonotypes shared by all four sorted-subset donors had higher generation probabilities. Because the study included a small number of donors, the genetic and exposure-history diversity represented was limited. Pairwise subsampling indicated that sequencing depth was expected to affect the degree of clonotype sharing among donors. Larger estimated clonotype richness was generally found for naive subsets than for memory subsets. Rarefaction of sorted-subset datasets indicated incomplete sequencing despite the large sequencing depth.

As to this clone: This clone's antigen is unknown. Base qualities are not provided; no much larger clone lies one nucleotide away.

V and J are truncated by 5 bases and 3 bases respectively, leaving an intervening sequence of 13 bases. The CDR3 measures 14 amino acids from cysteine to phenylalanine. The only DNA kept is the CDR3, 42 bases in frame from the first base. Taken from the germline V gene, the CDR1 and CDR2 loops are SGHTA and FQGNSA. The receptor was isolated from a man aged 25 to 40 in good health. The receptor chain draws on TRBV7-2 and TRBJ2-5, and TRBD2 may be the D gene, going by 6 matching bases. The sequenced material came from naive CD4+ T cells sorted from blood. In light of the paper, this sample's cell subset or site label describes: CD45RA+ positively selected. The CDR3 region reads CASSPDSGKETQYF. Read as DNA, the sequence is TGTGCCAGCAGCCCGGATAGCGGTAAAGAGACCCAGTACTTC.